One T cell receptor beta chain is described in this entry. Its antigen is as yet unknown. Some clones are missing from TCRdb's copy, which holds only in-frame ones; the method was immunoSEQ multiplex PCR. The sample contains over 85,000 clones, roughly 80% of which appear only once. This specimen comes from a study of radiotherapy plus CTLA-4 blockade in lung cancer. Germline V gene lookup returns CDR1 SSHAT and CDR2 FNYEAQ (reference sequence). The CDR3 loop spans 19 amino acids. Overall study results and limits: Best predicting response, reportedly, were early blood T cell clone dynamics, with interferon-beta.

The chain couples TRBV7-7 to TRBJ2-5; TRBD2 agrees at 11 bases. The material was peripheral blood, obtained from a patient treated with radiotherapy plus ipilimumab. The receptor's source is a human donor with non-small cell lung cancer that progressed on radiotherapy plus ipilimumab. In DNA, the CDR3 is TGTGCTTGCTCCGATGAATTATCCGGCCTAGCGGGAGGTCTAGAGACCCAGTACTTC. Protein sequence: CACSDELSGLAGGLETQYF. The complete variable domain, with remaining parts taken from reference TRBV7-7 and TRBJ2-5, reads GAGVSQSPRYKVTKRGQDVTLRCDPISSHATLYWYQQALGQGPEFLTYFNYEAQPDKSGLPSDRFSAERPEGSISTLTIQRTEQRDSAMYRCACSDELSGLAGGLETQYFGPGTRLLVL.